This T cell receptor beta chain was observed in a study of T cell repertoires in cytomegalovirus infection. For the study at large: HLA-B-restricted CMV epitopes that are well studied, plus recently identified HLA-C-restricted ones, were used by the study.

This clonotype was picked up many times. What it recognizes is unknown. Trimming left V 5 bases short and J 9 bases short, with 8 bases between. The germline V gene has CDR1 SGHVS and CDR2 FNYEAQ. The CDR3 sequence is 11 residues long. MiXCR, applied by TCRdb to the reads, yields one record per CDR3 protein. The profile covers about 920,000 distinct CDR3 sequences, with 31% appearing a single time and around 15% taken by the ten largest. The chain employs TRBV7-6 and TRBJ2-1; TRBD1 might be the D (5 bases). This receptor was identified in a human donor in good health (CMV status not recorded). Some clones in this sample may be carry-over from other donors' samples. The sequencing here drew on cultured CD8+ T cells from PBMCs, taken from culture after CMV antigen stimulation. The CDR3 protein is CASSPGIEQFF. CDR3 DNA sequence: TGTGCCAGCAGCCCAGGGATTGAGCAGTTCTTC.